The count of the clone carrying this T cell receptor (beta chain) is one. Germline lookup yields CDR1 DFQATT and CDR2 SNEGSKA (reference sequence). There are 17 residues in the CDR3. Germline trimming cut 3 bases from V and 3 bases from J; bases unmatched to any gene: 6. Clinical histories supplied by participants themselves formed the basis of cohort assignment. The sample belongs to a study of blood T cell repertoires in COVID-19. About the study: From T cells, B-cell-depleted T cells, or PBMCs came the material, which was cDNA or gDNA.

TCRdb's copy holds only in-frame clones and misses some; the assay was immunoSEQ multiplex PCR. The data contain some 300,000 clones, 70% to 90% of them seen just once; the ten biggest clones take up 0.8% to 1%. Material: PBMCs or T cells enriched from blood (not recorded which). The rearrangement links TRBV20-1 to TRBJ2-4, with 15 bases that match TRBD2. The receptor comes from a woman aged 30 to 39 who had recovered from COVID-19. The DNA of the CDR3 is TGCAGTGCTAGTCTGGGACTAGCGGGAGGACTCAAAAACATTCAGTACTTC. Protein: CSASLGLAGGLKNIQYF.